This TCR beta chain was found in a study of T cells in Graves' hyperthyroidism and ophthalmopathy. Study context: Specimen type is peripheral blood, collected at initial diagnosis prior to any treatment.

This clonotype was counted ten times or more. What it binds is not known. This could be a read error, since a much larger clone is one nucleotide away. RNA transcripts were the template for amplifying TCR beta CDR3 regions. With the HTBI primer set, the TCR CDR3 went through a first round of RT-PCR. TCRdb independently ran MiXCR on the multiplex PCR reads; one entry per CDR3 protein. The profile shows 530,000 or so distinct CDR3 sequences, approximately 25% of them singletons. The study included ophthalmopathy patients with Clinical Activity Score at least 3, NOSPECS grade at least 4 and duration under 3 months. General study findings and limits: Ophthalmopathy could be told apart from stable hyperthyroidism with a 13 V-J model.

Trimming left V 3 bases short and J 9 bases short, with 12 bases between. This CDR3 has 13 residues. The sample taken for sequencing was blood. This sequence joins TRBV12-3 or TRBV12-4 and TRBJ1-5, with a possible D match to TRBD1 (5 bases). This TCR was recovered from a woman under 40 with Graves' ophthalmopathy. CDR3 DNA: TGTGCCAGCAGTTTTTATCAGGGTCGGCCCCAGCATTTT. This gives the protein CASSFYQGRPQHF.